This is a list of T cell receptor beta chains from one sample in a study of identical twins. TCRdb processed the 5' RACE reads anew with MiXCR; each CDR3 protein has one entry. This sample has a few hundred thousand distinct CDR3 sequences, with about 9% found just once. What was sequenced was naive T cells sorted from blood. The receptor set was obtained from a woman aged 50 to 60 in good health. CDR3s include the opening cysteine and the closing phenylalanine or tryptophan. A D gene is named only where the DNA matches it firmly. The listing skips clone size in some rows; elsewhere it reads once, few, many or a size class.

D gene,clone size,V gene,J gene,CDR3 DNA,CDR3 protein
NA,many,TRBV7-9,TRBJ2-1,TGTGCCAGCAGCTCCCGATCCGGGCAGGGCATAGAGCAGTTCTTC,CASSSRSGQGIEQFF
TRBD2,few,TRBV6-4,TRBJ2-3,TGTGCCAGCAGTGACACATGGACTAGCGGGAGAGATACGCAGTATTTT,CASSDTWTSGRDTQYF
NA,NA,TRBV6-6,TRBJ2-1,TGTGCCAGCAGTTACCATATGTCCCTGGGCTCCTACAATGAGCAGTTCTTC,CASSYHMSLGSYNEQFF
NA,NA,TRBV5-1,TRBJ2-3,TGCGCCAGCAGGATCACAGATACGCAGTATTTT,CASRITDTQYF
TRBD2,few,TRBV11-2,TRBJ2-1,TGTGCCAGCAGCGGACTAGTTGCTGGGGTCTACAATGAGCAGTTCTTC,CASSGLVAGVYNEQFF
NA,NA,TRBV4-1,TRBJ1-2,TGCGCCAGCAGCCAAGGGGCTCGCTACACCTTC,CASSQGARYTF
TRBD2,few,TRBV3-1,TRBJ2-5,TGTGCCAGCAGCCGAAGGACTAGCGGAGGCCAAGAGACCCAGTACTTC,CASSRRTSGGQETQYF
TRBD2,few,TRBV7-3,TRBJ2-7,TGTGCCAGCAGCACCCCGGGACTAGCGGGAGCAAGCTCCTACGAGCAGTACTTC,CASSTPGLAGASSYEQYF
NA,NA,TRBV6-1,TRBJ2-2,TGTGCCAGCAGGAAACCTAGGGACACCGGGGAGCTGTTTTTT,CASRKPRDTGELFF
TRBD2,few,TRBV2,TRBJ2-1,TGTGCCAGCAGTGAACTAAGCGGGAGGGGGGATGAGCAGTTCTTC,CASSELSGRGDEQFF
NA,many,TRBV5-6,TRBJ2-1,TGTGCCAGCAGCCCGGGACGCACGGAGCAGTTCTTC,CASSPGRTEQFF
TRBD1,NA,TRBV12-3/TRBV12-4,TRBJ2-2,TGTGCCAGCAGTTTATTGGGACAGTCCGGGGAGCTGTTTTTT,CASSLLGQSGELFF
TRBD2,few,TRBV29-1,TRBJ2-5,TGCAGCGGGCTTGGGGGGGTGGAGACCCAGTACTTC,CSGLGGVETQYF
NA,many,TRBV29-1,TRBJ2-3,TGCAGCGTTGAAGGGCTAGCGACAGATACGCAGTATTTT,CSVEGLATDTQYF
NA,NA,TRBV6-1,TRBJ1-5,TGTGCCAGCCGTCCGTACCCCCGAGACAATCAGCCCCAGCATTTT,CASRPYPRDNQPQHF
NA,many,TRBV20-1,TRBJ1-5,TGCAGTGCTAGCCCAGGGATTAATCAGCCCCAGCATTTT,CSASPGINQPQHF
NA,many,TRBV5-1,TRBJ2-1,TGCGCCAGCAGCGTACCACAGGGCGTGGGGGACAATGAGCAGTTCTTC,CASSVPQGVGDNEQFF
NA,NA,TRBV27,TRBJ2-3,TGTGCCAGCAGTTGGGACGGACGCTCGAGCACAGATACGCAGTATTTT,CASSWDGRSSTDTQYF
NA,few,TRBV12-3/TRBV12-4,TRBJ2-1,TGTGCCAGCAGGACCGGGACCCACAATGAGCAGTTCTTC,CASRTGTHNEQFF
NA,many,TRBV3-1,TRBJ2-3,TGTGCCAGCAGCCTAAGTAGCGGCACAGATACGCAGTATTTT,CASSLSSGTDTQYF
NA,many,TRBV11-3,TRBJ2-2,TGTGCCAGCACCCTCCCTACCCTCGGCGGGGAGCTGTTTTTT,CASTLPTLGGELFF
NA,few,TRBV10-2,TRBJ2-7,TGCGTCGTCGGTGACACTTACGAGCAGTACTTC,CVVGDTYEQYF
NA,NA,TRBV6-2/TRBV6-3,TRBJ2-1,TGTGCCAGCAGTCTCTTCCTCGTGAATGAGCAGTTCTTC,CASSLFLVNEQFF
TRBD2,few,TRBV7-8,TRBJ2-3,TGTGCCAGCAGCTCTAAAACTAGCGGCAACACAGATACGCAGTATTTT,CASSSKTSGNTDTQYF
TRBD2,NA,TRBV4-1,TRBJ2-1,TGCGCCAGCACCCGAGTGCGGGAGGGCCTCAATGAGCAGTTCTTC,CASTRVREGLNEQFF
NA,NA,TRBV5-1,TRBJ2-2,TGCGCCAGCAGCCATGACACCGGGGAGCTGTTTTTT,CASSHDTGELFF
NA,many,TRBV5-1,TRBJ2-1,TGCGCCAGCAGCTTGGGCCCACTGTTCTTC,CASSLGPLFF
NA,many,TRBV5-1,TRBJ1-1,TGCGCCAGCAGCACCGGACCCGGGGGTCCTTTCTTT,CASSTGPGGPFF
TRBD2,few,TRBV7-9,TRBJ2-1,TGTGCCAGCAGGCCCGGGGGGCTAGCGGGAGGCATAGATGAGCAGTTCTTC,CASRPGGLAGGIDEQFF